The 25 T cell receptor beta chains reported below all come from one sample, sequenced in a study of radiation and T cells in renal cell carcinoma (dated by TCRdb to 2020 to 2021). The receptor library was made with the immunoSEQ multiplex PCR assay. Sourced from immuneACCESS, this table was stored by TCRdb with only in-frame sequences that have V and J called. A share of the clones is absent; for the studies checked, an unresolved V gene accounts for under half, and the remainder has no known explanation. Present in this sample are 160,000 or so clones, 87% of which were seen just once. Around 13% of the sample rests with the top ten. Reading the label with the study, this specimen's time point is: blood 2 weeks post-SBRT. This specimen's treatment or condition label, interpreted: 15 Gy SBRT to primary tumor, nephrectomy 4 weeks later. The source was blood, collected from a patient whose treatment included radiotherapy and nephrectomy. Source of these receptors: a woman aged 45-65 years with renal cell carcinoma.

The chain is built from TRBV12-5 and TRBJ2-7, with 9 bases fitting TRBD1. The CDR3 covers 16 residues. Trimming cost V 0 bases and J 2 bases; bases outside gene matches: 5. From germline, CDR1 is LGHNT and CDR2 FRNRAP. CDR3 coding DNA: TGTGCTAGTGGTTTGGTACTGGGACAGGGCCCCTACGAGCAGTACTTC. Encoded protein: CASGLVLGQGPYEQYF. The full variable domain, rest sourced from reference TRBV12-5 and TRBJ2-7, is DARVTQTPRHKVTEMGQEVTMRCQPILGHNTVFWYRQTMMQGLELLAYFRNRAPLDDSGMPKDRFSAEMPDATLATLKIQPSEPRDSAVYFCASGLVLGQGPYEQYFGPGTRLTVT.

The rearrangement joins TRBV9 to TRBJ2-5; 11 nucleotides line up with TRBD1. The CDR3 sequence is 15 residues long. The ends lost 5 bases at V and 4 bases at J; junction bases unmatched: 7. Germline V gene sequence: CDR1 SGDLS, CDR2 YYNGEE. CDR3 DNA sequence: TGTGCCAGCAGTCCAAGGACAGGGGGCTTAGAGACCCAGTACTTC. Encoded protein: CASSPRTGGLETQYF.

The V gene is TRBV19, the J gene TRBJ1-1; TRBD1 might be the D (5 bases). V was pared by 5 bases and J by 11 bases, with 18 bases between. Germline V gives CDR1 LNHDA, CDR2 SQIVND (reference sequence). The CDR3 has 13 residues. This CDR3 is CASSQLRAAGAFF. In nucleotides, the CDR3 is TGTGCCAGTAGTCAACTCAGGGCAGCGGGTGCTTTCTTT.

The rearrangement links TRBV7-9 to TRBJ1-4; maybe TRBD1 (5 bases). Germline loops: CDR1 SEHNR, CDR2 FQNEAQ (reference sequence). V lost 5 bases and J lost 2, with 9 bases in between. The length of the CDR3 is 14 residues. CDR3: CASSLTVTNEKLFF. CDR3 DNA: TGTGCCAGCAGCCTGACAGTGACTAATGAAAAACTGTTTTTT.

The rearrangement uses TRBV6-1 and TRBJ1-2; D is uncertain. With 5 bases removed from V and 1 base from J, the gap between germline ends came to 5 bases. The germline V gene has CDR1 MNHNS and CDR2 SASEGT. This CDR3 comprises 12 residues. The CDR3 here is CASSFDNYGYTF. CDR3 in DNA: TGTGCCAGCAGTTTCGATAACTATGGCTACACCTTC.

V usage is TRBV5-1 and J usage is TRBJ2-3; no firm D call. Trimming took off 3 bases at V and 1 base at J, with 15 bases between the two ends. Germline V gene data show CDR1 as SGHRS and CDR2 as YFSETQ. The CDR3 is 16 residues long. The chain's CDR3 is CASSSLTGSGTDTQYF. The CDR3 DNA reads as TGCGCCAGCAGCTCCTTGACGGGTTCGGGCACAGATACGCAGTATTTT.

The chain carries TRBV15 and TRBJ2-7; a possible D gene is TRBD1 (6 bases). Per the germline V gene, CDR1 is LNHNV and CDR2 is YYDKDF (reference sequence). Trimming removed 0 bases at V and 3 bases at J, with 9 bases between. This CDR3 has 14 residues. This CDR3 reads CATSREDSGYEQYF. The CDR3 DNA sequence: TGTGCCACCAGCAGAGAGGACAGCGGCTACGAGCAGTACTTC.

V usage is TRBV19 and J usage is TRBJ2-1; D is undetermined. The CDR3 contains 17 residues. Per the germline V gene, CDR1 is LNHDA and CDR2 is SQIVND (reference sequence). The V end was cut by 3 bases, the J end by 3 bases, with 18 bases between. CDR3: CASSMLSGIARYNEQFF. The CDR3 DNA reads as TGTGCCAGTAGTATGTTGAGTGGGATAGCACGCTACAATGAGCAGTTCTTC. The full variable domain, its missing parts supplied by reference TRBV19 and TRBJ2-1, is DGGITQSPKYLFRKEGQNVTLSCEQNLNHDAMYWYRQDPGQGLRLIYYSQIVNDFQKGDIAEGYSVSREKKESFPLTVTSAQKNPTAFYLCASSMLSGIARYNEQFFGPGTRLTVL.

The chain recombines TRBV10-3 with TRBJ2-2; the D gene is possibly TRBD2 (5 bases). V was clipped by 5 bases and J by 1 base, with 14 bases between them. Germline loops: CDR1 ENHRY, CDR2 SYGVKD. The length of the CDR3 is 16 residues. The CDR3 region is CAISTGLTGNTGELFF. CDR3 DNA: TGTGCCATCAGTACTGGACTCACGGGGAACACCGGGGAGCTGTTTTTT.

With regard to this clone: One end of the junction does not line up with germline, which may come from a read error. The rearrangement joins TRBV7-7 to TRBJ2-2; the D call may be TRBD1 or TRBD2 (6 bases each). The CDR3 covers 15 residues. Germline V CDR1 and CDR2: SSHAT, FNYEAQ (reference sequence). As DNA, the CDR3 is TGTGCTAGCAGCCGGGGGACACGGTCGTCAGGGGAGCTGTTTTTT. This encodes CASSRGTRSSGELFF. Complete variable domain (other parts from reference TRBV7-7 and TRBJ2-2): GAGVSQSPRYKVTKRGQDVTLRCDPISSHATLYWYQQALGQGPEFLTYFNYEAQPDKSGLPSDRFSAERPEGSISTLTIQRTEQRDSAMYRCASSRGTRSSGELFFGEGSRLTVL.

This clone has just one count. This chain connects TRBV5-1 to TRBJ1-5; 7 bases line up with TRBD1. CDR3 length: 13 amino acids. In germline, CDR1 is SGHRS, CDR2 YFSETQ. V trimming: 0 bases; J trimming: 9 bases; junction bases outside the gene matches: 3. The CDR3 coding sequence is TGCGCCAGCAGCTTGGGACAGGGTCTGCCCCAGCATTTT. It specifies CASSLGQGLPQHF.

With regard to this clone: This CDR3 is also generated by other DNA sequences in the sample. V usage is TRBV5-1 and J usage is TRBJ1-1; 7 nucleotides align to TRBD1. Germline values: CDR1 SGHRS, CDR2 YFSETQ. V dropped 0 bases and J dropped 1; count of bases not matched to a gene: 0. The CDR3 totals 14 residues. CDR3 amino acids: CASSLGTGNTEAFF. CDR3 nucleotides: TGCGCCAGCAGCTTGGGGACAGGGAACACTGAAGCTTTCTTT.

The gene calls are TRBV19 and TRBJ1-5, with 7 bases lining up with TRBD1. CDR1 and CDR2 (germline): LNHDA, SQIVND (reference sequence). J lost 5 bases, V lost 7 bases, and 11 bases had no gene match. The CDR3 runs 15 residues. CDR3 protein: CASTIGRGQHQPQHF. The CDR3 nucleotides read TGTGCCAGTACCATAGGTAGGGGGCAACATCAGCCCCAGCATTTT.

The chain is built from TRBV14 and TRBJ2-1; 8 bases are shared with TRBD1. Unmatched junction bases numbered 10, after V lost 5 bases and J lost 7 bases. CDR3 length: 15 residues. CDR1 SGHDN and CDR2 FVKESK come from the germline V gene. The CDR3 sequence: CASSRDRHRGNEQFF. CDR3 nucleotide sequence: TGTGCCAGCAGCAGGGACAGGCACAGGGGTAATGAGCAGTTCTTC.

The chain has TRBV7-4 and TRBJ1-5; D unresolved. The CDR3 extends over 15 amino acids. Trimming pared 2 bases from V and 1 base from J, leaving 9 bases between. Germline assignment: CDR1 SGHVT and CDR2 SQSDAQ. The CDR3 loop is CASSLLWQSNQPQHF. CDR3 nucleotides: TGTGCCAGCAGCTTACTGTGGCAGAGCAATCAGCCCCAGCATTTT.

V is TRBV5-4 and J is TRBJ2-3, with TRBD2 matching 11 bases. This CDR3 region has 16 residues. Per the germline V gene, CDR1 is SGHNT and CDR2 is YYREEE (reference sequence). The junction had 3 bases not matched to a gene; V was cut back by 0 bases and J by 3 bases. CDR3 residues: CASSLAGTSGTDTQYF. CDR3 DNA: TGTGCCAGCAGCTTGGCAGGGACTAGCGGAACAGATACGCAGTATTTT. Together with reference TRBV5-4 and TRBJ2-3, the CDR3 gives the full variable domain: ETGVTQSPTHLIKTRGQQVTLRCSSQSGHNTVSWYQQALGQGPQFIFQYYREEENGRGNFPPRFSGLQFPNYSSELNVNALELDDSALYLCASSLAGTSGTDTQYFGPGTRLTVL.

The CDR3: CATSRVGRDGDTQYF. The CDR3 bases are TGTGCCACCAGCAGAGTGGGCAGGGACGGAGATACGCAGTATTTT. V gene TRBV15 combines with J gene TRBJ2-3; D assignment may be TRBD1 or TRBD2 (5 bases each). This CDR3 has 15 amino acids. V lost 1 base, J lost 5 bases, and 13 bases lay in between. Per germline, CDR1 LNHNV and CDR2 YYDKDF (reference sequence).

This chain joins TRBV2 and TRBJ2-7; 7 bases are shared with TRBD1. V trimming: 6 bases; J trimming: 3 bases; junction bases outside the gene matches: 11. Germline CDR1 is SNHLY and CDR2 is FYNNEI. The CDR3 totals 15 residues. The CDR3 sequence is CASRPNRGHFYEQYF. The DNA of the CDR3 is TGTGCCAGCAGACCGAACAGGGGACATTTCTACGAGCAGTACTTC. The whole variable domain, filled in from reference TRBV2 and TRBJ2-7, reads EPEVTQTPSHQVTQMGQEVILRCVPISNHLYFYWYRQILGQKVEFLVSFYNNEISEKSEIFDDQFSVERPDGSNFTLKIRSTKLEDSAMYFCASRPNRGHFYEQYFGPGTRLTVT.

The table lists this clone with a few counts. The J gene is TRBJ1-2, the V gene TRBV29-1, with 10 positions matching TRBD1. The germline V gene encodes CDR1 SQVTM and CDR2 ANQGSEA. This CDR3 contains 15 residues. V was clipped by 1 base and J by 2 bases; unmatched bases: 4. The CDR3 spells CSVEGGTGANYGYTF. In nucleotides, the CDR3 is TGCAGCGTTGAAGGCGGGACAGGGGCCAACTATGGCTACACCTTC.

CDR3 DNA sequence: TGTGCCAGCAGCGGGACCAAATTTATTTTCGGCTACACCTTC. This codes for CASSGTKFIFGYTF. The V call is TRBV2, the J call TRBJ1-2, with a tentative D call TRBD1 (5 bases). With 6 bases removed from V and 8 bases from J, the gap between germline ends came to 19 bases. This CDR3 has 14 residues. Germline V gene data show CDR1 as SNHLY and CDR2 as FYNNEI.

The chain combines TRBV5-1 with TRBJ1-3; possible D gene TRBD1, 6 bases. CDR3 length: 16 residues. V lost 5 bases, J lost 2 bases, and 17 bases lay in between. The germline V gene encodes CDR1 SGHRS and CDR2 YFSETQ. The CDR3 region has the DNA TGCGCCAGCAGGCTCGCAACAGGGACGGCTGGAAACACCATATATTTT. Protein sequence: CASRLATGTAGNTIYF. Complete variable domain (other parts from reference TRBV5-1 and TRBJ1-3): KAGVTQTPRYLIKTRGQQVTLSCSPISGHRSVSWYQQTPGQGLQFLFEYFSETQRNKGNFPGRFSGRQFSNSRSEMNVSTLELGDSALYLCASRLATGTAGNTIYFGEGSWLTVV.

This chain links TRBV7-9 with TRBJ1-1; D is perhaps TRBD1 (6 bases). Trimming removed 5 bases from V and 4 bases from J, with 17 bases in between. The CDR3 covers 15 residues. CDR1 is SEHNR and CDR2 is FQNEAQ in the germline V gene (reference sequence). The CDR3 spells CASSHRGAGGTEAFF. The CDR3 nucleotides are TGTGCCAGCAGCCACCGGGGGGCCGGGGGCACTGAAGCTTTCTTT.

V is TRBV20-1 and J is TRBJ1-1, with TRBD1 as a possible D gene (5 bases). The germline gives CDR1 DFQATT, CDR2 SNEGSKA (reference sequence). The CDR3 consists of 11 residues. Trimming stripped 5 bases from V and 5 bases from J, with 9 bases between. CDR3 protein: CSAAGGTEAFF. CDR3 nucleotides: TGCAGTGCTGCGGGGGGAACTGAAGCTTTCTTT.

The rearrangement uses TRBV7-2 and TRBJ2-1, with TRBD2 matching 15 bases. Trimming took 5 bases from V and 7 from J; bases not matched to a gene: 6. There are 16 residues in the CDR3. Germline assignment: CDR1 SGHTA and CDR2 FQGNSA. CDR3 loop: CASSGLAGGLRNEQFF. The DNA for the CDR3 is TGTGCCAGCAGCGGACTAGCGGGGGGGTTGAGGAATGAGCAGTTCTTC.

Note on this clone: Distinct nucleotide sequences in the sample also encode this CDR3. As DNA, the CDR3 is TGCGCCAGCAGCTTGGGCCCCGATCAAGAGACCCAGTACTTC. The encoded protein is CASSLGPDQETQYF. The chain carries TRBV5-1 and TRBJ2-5; D unresolved. Germline V gene data show CDR1 as SGHRS and CDR2 as YFSETQ. V lost 0 bases to trimming and J lost 2 bases, with 8 bases between them. This CDR3 has 14 amino acids.